The clone carrying this TCR beta chain was detected only a few times. The antigen remains undetermined. Making use of molecular barcodes, quantitative 5'-RACE generated TCR beta libraries. One entry per CDR3 protein, called by TCRdb with MiXCR from the 5' RACE reads. The sample lists roughly 230,000 distinct CDR3 sequences, approximately 20% occurring once. The sample originates from a study of CD8 T cells in ankylosing spondylitis. General study findings and limits: For ankylosing spondylitis blood, a TCR beta motif of about eight highly homologous variants appeared characteristic. Disease-linked clones were found to be CD8+ and relatively rare in peripheral blood. Matched ankylosing spondylitis synovial fluid reportedly showed significant enrichment of disease-linked clones.

Germline V gives CDR1 SGHKS, CDR2 YYEKEE (reference sequence). The CDR3 is 16 amino acids. Trimming left V 5 bases short and J 5 bases short, with 23 bases between. Material for sequencing was blood, either unsorted or a sorted T cell fraction (not recorded which). The TCR was taken from a male donor with ankylosing spondylitis or in good health (not recorded which). The V and J genes are TRBV5-5 and TRBJ2-7; tentatively, D is TRBD1 (5 bases). This chain's CDR3 is CASRMSPGSNWDEQYF. Written as DNA, the CDR3 is TGTGCCAGCAGAATGTCGCCAGGGTCTAACTGGGACGAGCAGTACTTC.